A selection of T cell receptor beta chains follows, all from one sample in a study of T cell responses to AZD1222 COVID-19 vaccine. Using immunoSEQ multiplex PCR, the repertoire was profiled, and TCRdb retains in-frame clones only, with some absent. Of 74,000 or so clones in the sample, under 90% were seen once. Sequencing was performed on peripheral blood, taken on day 0 of AZD1222 vaccination. Source of these receptors: an adult in good health. CDR3s include the opening cysteine and the closing phenylalanine or tryptophan. A D gene is named only where the DNA matches it firmly. Some rows mark clone size as missing; the rest say once, few, many or name a class of expanded clone.

size,V,D,J,CDR3,DNA
NA,TRBV4-2,NA,TRBJ1-6,CASSQIQGSYNSPLHF,TGTGCCAGCAGCCAGATCCAGGGGTCCTATAATTCACCCCTCCACTTT
NA,TRBV7-3,NA,TRBJ1-1,CASTPSRQGEAFF,TGTGCCAGCACCCCCAGCCGGCAGGGTGAAGCTTTCTTT
NA,TRBV14,TRBD2,TRBJ2-2,CASSPGLAGVGGELFF,TGTGCCAGCAGCCCAGGACTAGCGGGGGTTGGCGGGGAGCTGTTTTTT
NA,TRBV28,NA,TRBJ2-3,CASSFRVSADTQYF,TGTGCCAGCAGTTTTAGGGTGTCGGCAGATACGCAGTATTTT
NA,TRBV3-1/TRBV3-2,NA,TRBJ1-1,CASSLGQTNTEAFF,TGTGCCAGCAGCCTCGGACAGACGAACACTGAAGCTTTCTTT
NA,TRBV27,NA,TRBJ2-7,CASSFGRTYEQYF,TGTGCCAGCAGTTTTGGCAGAACCTACGAGCAGTACTTC
NA,TRBV3-1/TRBV3-2,TRBD2,TRBJ2-1,CASSHNSGGALDDEQFF,TGTGCCAGCAGCCATAATAGCGGGGGGGCTCTCGATGATGAGCAGTTCTTC
few,TRBV11-2,TRBD2,TRBJ2-3,CASSLTPGLVSPTDTQYF,TGTGCCAGCAGCTTGACTCCGGGACTAGTGAGCCCCACAGATACGCAGTATTTT
once,TRBV9,NA,TRBJ2-2,CASSVGDTGELFF,TGTGCCAGCAGCGTAGGGGACACCGGGGAGCTGTTTTTT
NA,TRBV10-3,TRBD1,TRBJ2-1,CAISGTGANEQFF,TGTGCCATTTCCGGGACAGGGGCCAATGAGCAGTTCTTC
NA,TRBV4-2,NA,TRBJ2-7,CASSQEKKGIEQYF,TGTGCCAGCAGCCAAGAGAAGAAAGGAATCGAGCAGTACTTC
NA,TRBV28,NA,TRBJ1-1,CASSLIRAGTTEAFF,TGTGCCAGCAGTTTAATAAGGGCAGGGACCACTGAAGCTTTCTTT
NA,TRBV29-1,NA,TRBJ2-7,CSVQYQSEQYF,TGCAGCGTCCAGTATCAGAGCGAGCAGTACTTC
NA,TRBV30,TRBD1,TRBJ1-5,CAWSEGTGVNQPQHF,TGTGCCTGGAGTGAAGGGACAGGGGTGAATCAGCCCCAGCATTTT
NA,TRBV28,NA,TRBJ1-5,CASSLPRQVGQPQHF,TGTGCCAGCAGTCTCCCGCGGCAGGTAGGGCAGCCCCAGCATTTT
NA,TRBV28,TRBD2,TRBJ2-3,CASSSGGVTDTQYF,TGTGCCAGCAGTTCGGGAGGGGTCACAGATACGCAGTATTTT
NA,TRBV21-1,NA,TRBJ1-6,CASSKVWQGRNSPLHF,TGTGCCAGCAGCAAAGTGTGGCAGGGTAGGAATTCACCCCTCCACTTT
many,TRBV27,TRBD2,TRBJ2-7,CASSHTLAGEQYF,TGTGCCAGCAGCCATACCTTAGCGGGGGAGCAGTACTTC
NA,TRBV9,TRBD1,TRBJ1-3,CASSDLLDRGRNTIYF,TGTGCCAGCAGCGATCTCCTTGACAGGGGACGGAACACCATATATTTT
NA,TRBV7-7,NA,TRBJ1-1,CASSPGLAPGAEAFF,TGTGCTAGCAGCCCCGGCCTCGCCCCCGGGGCTGAAGCTTTCTTT
once,TRBV19,TRBD1,TRBJ1-2,CASTFSTGQANSGYTF,TGTGCCAGTACCTTCTCAACCGGACAGGCCAACTCAGGCTACACCTTC
NA,TRBV4-3,TRBD1,TRBJ2-7,CASSQVTGGAYEQYF,TGCGCCAGCAGCCAAGTTACAGGGGGCGCCTACGAGCAGTACTTC
NA,TRBV7-3,NA,TRBJ2-1,CASSPQTGGTYNEQFF,TGTGCCAGCAGTCCCCAAACGGGCGGCACATACAATGAGCAGTTCTTC
NA,TRBV19,NA,TRBJ2-7,CASSTGQSYEQYF,TGTGCCAGTAGTACCGGACAGTCCTACGAGCAGTACTTC
NA,TRBV6-5,NA,TRBJ1-1,CASSYSRFMNTEAFF,TGTGCCAGCAGTTACTCGAGGTTTATGAACACTGAAGCTTTCTTT
NA,TRBV7-3,NA,TRBJ2-2,CASSPPATGELFF,TGTGCCAGCAGCCCACCTGCTACCGGGGAGCTGTTTTTT
NA,TRBV7-2,NA,TRBJ2-1,CASSLGMRGNEQFF,TGTGCCAGCAGCTTAGGTATGCGGGGCAATGAGCAGTTCTTC
NA,TRBV6-5,NA,TRBJ1-5,CASTLSRQPQHF,TGTGCCAGCACCCTTTCAAGGCAGCCCCAGCATTTT
NA,TRBV28,NA,TRBJ1-1,CASSFPRTNTEAFF,TGTGCCAGCAGTTTCCCCAGGACGAACACTGAAGCTTTCTTT
NA,TRBV28,NA,TRBJ1-2,CASSLYTEFHGYTF,TGTGCCAGCAGTTTATATACAGAATTCCATGGCTACACCTTC
NA,TRBV7-2,NA,TRBJ1-5,CASSDGMGQPQHF,TGTGCCAGCAGCGATGGGATGGGCCAGCCCCAGCATTTT
once,TRBV14,NA,TRBJ2-2,CASTSGQFGELFF,TGTGCCAGCACCTCCGGACAGTTCGGGGAGCTGTTTTTT
NA,TRBV5-1,TRBD1,TRBJ2-7,CASSPTGAQQYF,TGCGCCAGCAGCCCGACAGGGGCCCAGCAGTACTTC
NA,TRBV28,NA,TRBJ1-2,CASSFPSRAVYGYTF,TGTGCCAGCAGTTTCCCGTCCAGGGCAGTCTATGGCTACACCTTC
NA,TRBV20-1,NA,TRBJ1-4,CSARISEKLFF,TGCAGTGCTAGAATTAGTGAAAAACTGTTTTTT
NA,TRBV27,NA,TRBJ2-5,CASSPRGVGSQYF,TGTGCCAGCAGTCCCAGGGGGGTAGGGTCCCAGTACTTC
NA,TRBV4-2,TRBD1,TRBJ1-6,CASSQTRTGLASPLHF,TGTGCCAGCAGCCAGACCCGGACAGGGCTGGCTTCACCCCTCCACTTT
NA,TRBV7-9,NA,TRBJ1-1,CASSLAGGGDAEAFF,TGTGCCAGCAGCTTAGCGGGCGGGGGCGACGCTGAAGCTTTCTTT
NA,TRBV3-1/TRBV3-2,TRBD2,TRBJ2-7,CASSPSGGNYEQYF,TGTGCCAGCAGCCCTAGCGGGGGGAATTACGAGCAGTACTTC
medium-sized,TRBV28,TRBD1,TRBJ1-3,CASSRDSPNSGNTIYF,TGTGCCAGCAGCCGGGACAGTCCGAACTCTGGAAACACCATATATTTT
NA,TRBV19,TRBD1,TRBJ2-1,CASSTRTGFENEQFF,TGTGCCAGTAGTACTAGGACAGGGTTCGAAAATGAGCAGTTCTTC
NA,TRBV18,NA,TRBJ1-1,CASQTRADTEAFF,TGTGCCAGCCAAACCCGGGCCGACACTGAAGCTTTCTTT
NA,TRBV9,TRBD1,TRBJ1-1,CASSVGPGGSAFF,TGTGCCAGCAGCGTAGGTCCAGGGGGATCGGCTTTCTTT
NA,TRBV6-2/TRBV6-3,NA,TRBJ1-3,CASSLTSGNTIYF,TGTGCCAGCAGCCTCACCTCTGGAAACACCATATATTTT
once,TRBV7-6,NA,TRBJ1-3,CASSLGKGSGNTIYF,TGTGCCAGCAGCTTAGGGAAGGGTTCGGGAAACACCATATATTTT
few,TRBV28,TRBD1,TRBJ1-5,CASSPGGSNQPQHF,TGTGCCAGCAGTCCAGGGGGCTCCAATCAGCCCCAGCATTTT
NA,TRBV18,NA,TRBJ2-1,CASSPPKAGYNEQFF,TGTGCCAGCTCACCGCCCAAGGCGGGTTACAATGAGCAGTTCTTC
NA,TRBV7-9,TRBD2,TRBJ2-7,CASTRGASGIPYEQYF,TGTGCCAGCACCCGGGGGGCTAGCGGGATACCCTACGAGCAGTACTTC
NA,TRBV28,NA,TRBJ1-5,CASSFQRWGSNQPQHF,TGTGCCAGCAGTTTCCAGCGATGGGGTAGCAATCAGCCCCAGCATTTT
NA,TRBV7-2,NA,TRBJ2-7,CASSSMAVSEQYF,TGTGCCAGCAGCTCCATGGCTGTGTCCGAGCAGTACTTC
NA,TRBV7-2,NA,TRBJ2-6,CASSPTVFSGANVLTF,TGTGCCAGCAGCCCGACAGTCTTCTCTGGGGCCAACGTCCTGACTTTC
NA,TRBV6-5,NA,TRBJ1-2,CASSYSGADGYTF,TGTGCCAGCAGTTACTCAGGGGCCGATGGCTACACCTTC
NA,TRBV3-1/TRBV3-2,NA,TRBJ2-3,CASSQGGLGGRDTQYF,TGTGCCAGCAGCCAAGGTGGCCTCGGAGGGAGAGATACGCAGTATTTT